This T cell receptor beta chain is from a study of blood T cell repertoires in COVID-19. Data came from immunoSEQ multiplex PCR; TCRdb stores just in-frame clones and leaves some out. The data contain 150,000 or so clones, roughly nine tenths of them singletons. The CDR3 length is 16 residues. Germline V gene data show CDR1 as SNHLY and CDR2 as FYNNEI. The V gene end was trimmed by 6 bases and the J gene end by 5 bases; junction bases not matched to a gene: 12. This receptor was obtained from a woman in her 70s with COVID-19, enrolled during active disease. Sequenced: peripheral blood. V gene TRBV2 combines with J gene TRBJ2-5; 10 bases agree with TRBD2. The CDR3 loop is CASSHGPSGGRETQYF. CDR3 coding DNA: TGTGCCAGCAGCCACGGGCCTAGCGGGGGCCGTGAGACCCAGTACTTC.